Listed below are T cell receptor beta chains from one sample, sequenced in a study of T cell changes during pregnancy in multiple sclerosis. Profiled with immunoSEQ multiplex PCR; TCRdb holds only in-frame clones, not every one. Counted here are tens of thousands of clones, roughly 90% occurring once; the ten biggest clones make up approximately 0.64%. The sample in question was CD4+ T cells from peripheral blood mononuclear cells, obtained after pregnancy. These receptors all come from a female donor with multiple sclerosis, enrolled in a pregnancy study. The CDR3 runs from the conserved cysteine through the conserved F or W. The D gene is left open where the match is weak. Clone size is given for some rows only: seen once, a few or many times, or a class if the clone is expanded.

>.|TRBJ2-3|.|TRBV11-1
CASSLNSGSTDTQYF
TGTGCCAGCAGCCTGAACAGCGGAAGCACAGATACGCAGTATTTT
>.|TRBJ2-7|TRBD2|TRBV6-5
CASSSLAGGPYEQYF
TGTGCCAGCAGTTCCCTAGCGGGGGGGCCCTACGAGCAGTACTTC
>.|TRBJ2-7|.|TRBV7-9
CALGVRYAYEQYF
TGTGCCTTAGGGGTTAGATATGCCTACGAGCAGTACTTC
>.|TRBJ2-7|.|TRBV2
CASTSRAEQYF
TGTGCCAGCACGTCGCGGGCCGAGCAGTACTTC
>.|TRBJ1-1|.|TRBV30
CAWSGLGKNTEAFF
TGTGCCTGGAGTGGGCTTGGCAAGAACACTGAAGCTTTCTTT
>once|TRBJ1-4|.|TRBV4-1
CASSSRDRRSGNEKLFF
TGCGCCAGCAGCTCCCGAGACAGGAGATCAGGGAATGAAAAACTGTTTTTT
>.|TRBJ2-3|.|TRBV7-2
CASSLTGFSSTDTQYF
TGTGCCAGCAGCTTAACGGGTTTCTCCTCTACAGATACGCAGTATTTT
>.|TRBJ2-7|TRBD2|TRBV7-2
CASRGEGHSYEQYF
TGTGCCAGCAGGGGGGAGGGGCACTCCTACGAGCAGTACTTC
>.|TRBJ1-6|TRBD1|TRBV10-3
CAIRTGQGENSPLHF
TGTGCCATCAGAACCGGACAGGGGGAAAATTCACCCCTCCACTTT
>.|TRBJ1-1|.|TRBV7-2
CASSLYAGSPEAFF
TGTGCCAGCAGCTTATATGCGGGAAGCCCTGAAGCTTTCTTT
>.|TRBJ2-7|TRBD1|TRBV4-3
CASSQEDRDSYEQYF
TGCGCCAGCAGCCAAGAGGACAGGGACTCCTACGAGCAGTACTTC
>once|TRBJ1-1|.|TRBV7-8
CASSLQGINTEAFF
TGTGCCAGCAGCCTACAGGGAATTAACACTGAAGCTTTCTTT
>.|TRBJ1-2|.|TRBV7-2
CASSKDSNYGYTF
TGTGCCAGCAGCAAGGACTCTAACTATGGCTACACCTTC
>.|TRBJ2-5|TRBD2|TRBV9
CASSVVAGEETQYF
TGTGCCAGCAGCGTAGTGGCGGGGGAAGAGACCCAGTACTTC
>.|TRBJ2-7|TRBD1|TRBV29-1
CSVGQGPSYEQYF
TGCAGCGTTGGACAGGGACCCTCCTACGAGCAGTACTTC
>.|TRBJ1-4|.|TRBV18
CASSPRTESNEKLFF
TGTGCCAGCTCCCCCCGGACAGAATCCAATGAAAAACTGTTTTTT
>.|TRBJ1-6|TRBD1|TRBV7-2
CASSATGTGGFTLHF
TGTGCCAGCAGCGCGACAGGGACAGGGGGCTTCACCCTCCACTTT
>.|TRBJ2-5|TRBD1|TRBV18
CASSPAGGTETQYF
TGTGCCAGCTCACCCGCAGGGGGCACAGAGACCCAGTACTTC
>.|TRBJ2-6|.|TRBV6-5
CASSTPGSGANVLTF
TGTGCCAGCAGTACCCCAGGGTCTGGGGCCAACGTCCTGACTTTC
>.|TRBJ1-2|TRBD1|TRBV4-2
CASSQGTGASLGYTF
TGTGCCAGCAGCCAGGGGACAGGGGCCTCCCTTGGCTACACCTTC
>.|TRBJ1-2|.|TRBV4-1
CASSHPLGHGYTF
TGCGCCAGCAGCCATCCCCTGGGGCATGGCTACACCTTC
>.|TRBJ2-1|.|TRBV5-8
CASSFQGLTYNEQFF
TGTGCCAGCAGCTTCCAGGGGTTGACCTACAATGAGCAGTTCTTC
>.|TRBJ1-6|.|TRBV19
CASSIISASNSPLHF
TGTGCCAGTAGTATCATCAGCGCCTCTAATTCACCCCTCCACTTT
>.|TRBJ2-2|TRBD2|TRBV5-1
CASSSAGAGGGVGELFF
TGCGCCAGCAGCTCGGCCGGAGCGGGGGGAGGAGTCGGGGAGCTGTTTTTT
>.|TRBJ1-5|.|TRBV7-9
CASSLGGGQPQHF
TGTGCCAGCAGCCTCGGGGGAGGCCAGCCCCAGCATTTT
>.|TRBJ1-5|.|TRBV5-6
CASSRGHLGNQPQHF
TGTGCCAGCAGCCGAGGACACCTCGGGAATCAGCCCCAGCATTTT
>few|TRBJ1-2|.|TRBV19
CASKDSLGTYYGYTF
TGTGCCAGCAAAGATAGTCTGGGCACATACTATGGCTACACCTTC
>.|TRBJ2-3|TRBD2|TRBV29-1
CSVDERGGTDTQYF
TGCAGCGTTGATGAGCGGGGGGGCACAGATACGCAGTATTTT
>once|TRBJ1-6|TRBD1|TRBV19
CAGSETGNSNNSPLHF
TGTGCCGGTAGTGAGACAGGGAACTCGAATAATTCACCCCTCCACTTT
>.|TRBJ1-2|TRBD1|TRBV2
CASSQGQGFYGYTF
TGTGCCAGCAGTCAAGGACAGGGCTTCTATGGCTACACCTTC
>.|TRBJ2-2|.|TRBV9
CASSATGSLGGAGELFF
TGTGCCAGCAGCGCCACAGGCTCTCTCGGCGGGGCCGGGGAGCTGTTTTTT
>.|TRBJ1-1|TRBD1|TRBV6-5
CASSYRTGNTEAFF
TGTGCCAGCAGTTATCGGACAGGGAACACTGAAGCTTTCTTT
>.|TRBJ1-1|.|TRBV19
CASSIGAPSEAFF
TGTGCCAGTAGTATAGGAGCCCCGTCTGAAGCTTTCTTT
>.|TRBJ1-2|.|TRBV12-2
CASRSDFSFYGYTF
TGTGCAAGTCGCTCAGATTTCTCGTTCTATGGCTACACCTTC
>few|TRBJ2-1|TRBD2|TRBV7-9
CASSPPTSGYNEQFF
TGTGCCAGCAGCCCCCCCACTAGCGGCTACAATGAGCAGTTCTTC
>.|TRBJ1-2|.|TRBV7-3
CASGFDRNYGYTF
TGTGCCAGCGGCTTCGACAGGAACTATGGCTACACCTTC
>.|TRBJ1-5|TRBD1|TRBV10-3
CATLGGQDQPQHF
TGTGCCACCCTTGGGGGACAGGATCAGCCCCAGCATTTT
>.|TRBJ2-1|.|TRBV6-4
CASSDSGRAREQFF
TGTGCCAGCAGTGACTCAGGCAGGGCACGTGAGCAGTTCTTC
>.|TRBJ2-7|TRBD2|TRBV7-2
CASSPGLAGGQDEQYF
TGTGCCAGCAGCCCAGGACTAGCGGGGGGGCAGGACGAGCAGTACTTC
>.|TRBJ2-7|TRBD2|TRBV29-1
CSVAVAGAAYEQYF
TGCAGCGTTGCGGTAGCGGGGGCCGCCTACGAGCAGTACTTC
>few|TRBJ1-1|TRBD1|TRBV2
CASIRQGVTNTEAFF
TGTGCCAGCATTCGGCAGGGGGTAACGAACACTGAAGCTTTCTTT
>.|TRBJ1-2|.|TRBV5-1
CASSTRFRGVSYTF
TGCGCCAGCAGCACCCGATTTCGGGGGGTGAGCTACACCTTC
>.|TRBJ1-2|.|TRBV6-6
CAITRGGSGYGYTF
TGTGCCATCACGCGAGGGGGTTCAGGCTATGGCTACACCTTC
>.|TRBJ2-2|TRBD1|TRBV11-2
CASSLQGADTGELFF
TGTGCCAGCAGCTTACAGGGGGCGGACACCGGGGAGCTGTTTTTT
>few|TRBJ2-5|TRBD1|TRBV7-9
CASSPRGPETQYF
TGTGCCAGCAGCCCAAGGGGGCCGGAGACCCAGTACTTC
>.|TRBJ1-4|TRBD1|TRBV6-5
CASSYSGGSGEKLFF
TGTGCCAGCAGTTACTCAGGGGGCTCTGGTGAAAAACTGTTTTTT
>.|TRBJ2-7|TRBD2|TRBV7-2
CASSSSGGIYEQYF
TGTGCCAGCAGCTCTAGCGGGGGGATCTACGAGCAGTACTTC
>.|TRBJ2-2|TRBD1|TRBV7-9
CASSRAGPDRGRNGELFF
TGTGCCAGCAGCCGAGCCGGGCCGGACAGGGGGCGTAACGGGGAGCTGTTTTTT
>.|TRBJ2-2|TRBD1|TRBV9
CASSPKTGASKTGELFF
TGTGCCAGCAGCCCCAAGACAGGGGCTAGTAAGACCGGGGAGCTGTTTTTT
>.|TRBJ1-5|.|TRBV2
CASSPNRGNYQPQHF
TGTGCCAGCTCCCCAAACCGGGGGAACTATCAGCCCCAGCATTTT
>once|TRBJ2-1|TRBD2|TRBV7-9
CASSPAGLAGPVKQFF
TGTGCCAGCAGCCCGGCGGGACTAGCGGGGCCCGTTAAACAGTTCTTC
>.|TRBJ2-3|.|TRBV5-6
CASSQRPFRGDTQYF
TGTGCCAGCAGCCAGCGGCCATTCCGAGGGGATACGCAGTATTTT
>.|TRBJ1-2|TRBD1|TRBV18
CASSPGQGKKYGYTF
TGTGCCAGCTCACCGGGACAGGGGAAGAAATATGGCTACACCTTC
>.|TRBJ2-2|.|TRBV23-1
CASSLGQSDAGELFF
TGCGCCAGCAGTCTTGGACAATCTGACGCCGGGGAGCTGTTTTTT
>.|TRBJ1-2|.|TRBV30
CAWSVRNGEANGYTF
TGTGCCTGGAGTGTACGAAACGGGGAGGCGAATGGCTACACCTTC
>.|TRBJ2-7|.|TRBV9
CASNADPQSGEQYF
TGTGCCAGCAACGCCGACCCTCAGAGCGGGGAGCAGTACTTC
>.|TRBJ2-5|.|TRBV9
CASSVGLGQETQYF
TGTGCCAGCAGCGTAGGGCTTGGCCAAGAGACCCAGTACTTC
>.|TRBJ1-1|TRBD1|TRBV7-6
CASSEGQTNTEAFF
TGTGCCAGCAGCGAGGGACAGACCAACACTGAAGCTTTCTTT